What follows are 28 T cell receptor beta chains derived from one specimen sequenced in a study of T cell responses to AZD1222 COVID-19 vaccine. TCRdb's table, derived via immunoSEQ multiplex PCR, lists solely in-frame clones and lacks some. This sample carries approximately 46,000 clones, over 85% of them seen once, and the ten largest clones take roughly 1.1%. Sequenced material: peripheral blood, taken 28 days after the second AZD1222 dose. These TCRs come from an adult who received the AZD1222 COVID-19 vaccine.

J is TRBJ2-1 and V is TRBV9, with 11 bases lining up with TRBD2. The germline CDR1 and CDR2 sequences are SGDLS and YYNGEE. After removal of 4 bases from V and 2 bases from J, the junction contained 5 bases not matched to a gene. The CDR3 extends over 16 amino acids. CDR3 DNA: TGTGCCAGCAGCCCAGTAGCGGGAGGGACCTACAATGAGCAGTTCTTC. Its protein product is CASSPVAGGTYNEQFF.

This sequence joins TRBV6-5 and TRBJ1-2; tentative D call: TRBD1 (5 bases). Looked up from germline, CDR1 is MNHEY and CDR2 is SVGAGI. V lost 11 bases, J lost 4 bases, and 17 bases lay in between. The CDR3 runs to 13 residues. The CDR3 bases are TGTGCCGGTAGACGGGGGGGTAGCTATGGCTACACCTTC. It yields the protein CAGRRGGSYGYTF.

The V gene is TRBV4-1, the J gene TRBJ2-1, with 11 nucleotides matching TRBD1. CDR3 length: 18 amino acids. The V gene end was trimmed by 1 base and the J gene end by 4 bases; junction bases not matched to a gene: 9. The germline V gene encodes CDR1 MGHRA and CDR2 YSYEKL. The CDR3 bases are TGCGCCAGCAGCCAAGGGACCGGGACAGGGGGTCGATACAATGAGCAGTTCTTC. Translation: CASSQGTGTGGRYNEQFF.

The V call is TRBV2, the J call TRBJ1-2; no firm D call. CDR1 SNHLY and CDR2 FYNNEI come from the germline V gene. The CDR3 sequence is 15 residues long. The ends were cut back, 3 bases at V and 5 bases at J, with 16 bases in the middle. The DNA of the CDR3 is TGTGCCAGCAGTGATTACCGGTATGGGGTTTATGGCTACACCTTC. The encoded protein is CASSDYRYGVYGYTF.

This clone was found once. The gene calls are TRBV28 and TRBJ2-7; TRBD1 matches 9 bases. Trimming took 6 bases from V and 6 from J; bases not matched to a gene: 12. Germline CDR1 MDHEN, CDR2 SYDVKM. The CDR3 has 15 residues. The CDR3 here is CASRRTGTGRSEQYF. As DNA, the CDR3 is TGTGCCAGCAGGAGGACCGGGACAGGGCGAAGCGAGCAGTACTTC.

This chain uses TRBV12-3 or TRBV12-4 with TRBJ1-6; D is possibly TRBD1 (5 bases). The CDR3 runs 13 residues. Trimming pared 4 bases from V and 9 bases from J, leaving 10 bases between. The CDR3 sequence is CASSWGVGSPLHF. Written as DNA, the CDR3 is TGTGCCAGCAGTTGGGGGGTTGGTTCACCCCTCCACTTT.

The chain has TRBV7-2 and TRBJ2-7, with 10 bases aligning to TRBD2. The V segment lost 4 bases and the J segment 7 bases; nucleotides outside the gene matches: 10. Germline CDR1 reads SGHTA; CDR2 reads FQGNSA. The CDR3 extends over 15 amino acids. The CDR3 reads CASSSRTSGDLEQYF. DNA of the CDR3: TGTGCCAGCAGCTCCAGGACTAGCGGAGATTTGGAGCAGTACTTC.

The chain recombines TRBV3-1 (or the pseudogene TRBV3-2) with TRBJ1-3; D uncertain. The germline V and J ends were trimmed by 1 base and 0 bases, with 10 bases remaining between them. CDR3 length: 16 amino acids. Germline V lookup: CDR1 LGHDT, CDR2 YNNKEL (reference sequence). CDR3 residues: CASSQVLPTSGNTIYF. The CDR3 DNA reads as TGTGCCAGCAGCCAAGTACTGCCTACCTCTGGAAACACCATATATTTT.

The rearrangement uses TRBV28 and TRBJ2-1; weak D call: TRBD2 (6 bases). This CDR3 contains 14 residues. The V gene lost 5 bases and the J gene lost 6 bases, with 14 bases spanning the gap. The germline CDR1 and CDR2 sequences are MDHEN and SYDVKM. The CDR3 nucleotides read TGTGCCAGCAGTGAACCGGGACTCTTCAATGAGCAGTTCTTC. Translation: CASSEPGLFNEQFF.

This chain links TRBV18 with TRBJ1-2; D not certain. Looked up from germline, CDR1 is KGHSH and CDR2 is LQKENI. The CDR3 is 14 amino acids. The V end lost 3 bases, the J end lost 3 bases, and 11 bases lay between the germline ends. CDR3 DNA: TGTGCCAGCTCACCCAGAGTGTCGGACTATGGCTACACCTTC. It yields the protein CASSPRVSDYGYTF. Together with reference TRBV18 and TRBJ1-2, the CDR3 gives the full variable domain: NAGVMQNPRHLVRRRGQEARLRCSPMKGHSHVYWYRQLPEEGLKFMVYLQKENIIDESGMPKERFSAEFPKEGPSILRIQQVVRGDSAAYFCASSPRVSDYGYTFGSGTRLTVV.

The chain couples TRBV5-4 to TRBJ2-1; 11 bases line up with TRBD2. There are 17 residues in the CDR3. Per germline, CDR1 SGHNT and CDR2 YYREEE (reference sequence). J lost 0 bases, V lost 3 bases, and 5 bases had no gene match. CDR3 sequence: CASSSSGRYLSYNEQFF. The CDR3 region has the DNA TGTGCCAGCAGCTCTAGCGGGAGGTACCTCTCCTACAATGAGCAGTTCTTC.

This clone was seen once. V is TRBV10-2 and J is TRBJ2-1; 8 bases match TRBD2. J lost 6 bases, V lost 6 bases, and 7 bases had no gene match. The germline V gene has CDR1 WSHSY and CDR2 SAAADI. The length of the CDR3 is 14 residues. This CDR3 reads CASSGTRMSNEQFF. In nucleotides, the CDR3 is TGCGCCAGCAGCGGGACTAGAATGAGCAATGAGCAGTTCTTC.

The V gene is TRBV7-2, the J gene TRBJ2-1; D call uncertain. Germline V gives CDR1 SGHTA, CDR2 FQGNSA. V was shortened by 5 bases and J by 8 bases, with 16 bases between the two germline ends. The CDR3 length is 14 residues. The CDR3, as DNA: TGTGCCAGCAGCCGCCGAACTCACGGCTATGAGCAGTTCTTC. Translation: CASSRRTHGYEQFF.

The count of this clone is one. The CDR3 here is CASSGHENSPLHF. The CDR3 DNA reads as TGCGCCAGCAGCGGACACGAGAATTCACCCCTCCACTTT. The chain recombines TRBV5-1 with TRBJ1-6; D perhaps matches TRBD1 (5 bases). This CDR3 has 13 amino acids. CDR1 and CDR2 (germline): SGHRS, YFSETQ. The germline V and J ends were trimmed by 4 bases and 7 bases, with 9 bases remaining between them.

This clone has just a few counts. The V call is TRBV30, the J call TRBJ2-7, with D hard to call. Germline loops: CDR1 GTSNPN, CDR2 SVGIG (reference sequence). This CDR3 has 14 amino acids. V shed 1 base and J shed 4 bases, with 14 bases lying between them. CDR3 protein: CAWSDETYAYEQYF. The CDR3 region has the DNA TGTGCCTGGAGTGACGAGACGTACGCTTACGAGCAGTACTTC.

The chain carries TRBV27 and TRBJ1-5; the D gene is possibly TRBD1 (5 bases). Germline V CDR1 and CDR2: MNHEY, SMNVEV (reference sequence). Trimming stripped 3 bases from V and 4 bases from J, with 7 bases between. The CDR3 loop spans 13 amino acids. As DNA, the CDR3 is TGTGCCAGCAGTTTGACAGTTAATCAGCCCCAGCATTTT. Amino acid sequence: CASSLTVNQPQHF.

This chain uses TRBV29-1 with TRBJ1-1; D not certain. Germline V lookup: CDR1 SQVTM, CDR2 ANQGSEA. The V gene lost 2 bases and the J gene lost 8 bases, with 9 bases spanning the gap. There are 11 residues in the CDR3. The CDR3 nucleotides are TGCAGCGTTGAAAGAAACAGAGAAGCTTTCTTT. It specifies CSVERNREAFF.

V usage is TRBV5-1 and J usage is TRBJ2-1; TRBD2 matches at 7 bases. The CDR3 spans 16 residues. Looked up from germline, CDR1 is SGHRS and CDR2 is YFSETQ. With V trimmed by 0 bases and J by 5 bases, 8 bases remained unmatched. The CDR3, as DNA: TGCGCCAGCAGCTTGGTTCTAGCGGTTATAAACAATGAGCAGTTCTTC. It yields the protein CASSLVLAVINNEQFF.

This clone was detected once. J is TRBJ1-1 and V is TRBV27; a weak D match, TRBD1 (5 bases). Germline-derived CDR1 and CDR2 are MNHEY and SMNVEV (reference sequence). The CDR3 totals 16 residues. V gave up 4 bases and J gave up 2 bases, with 17 bases separating them. The CDR3 bases are TGTGCCAGCAGTTCCCTAGAGGGGAGCCCCAACACTGAAGCTTTCTTT. Encoded protein: CASSSLEGSPNTEAFF.

The V call is TRBV7-8, the J call TRBJ2-3, with no clear D. The CDR3 length is 12 residues. Germline-derived CDR1 and CDR2 are SGHVS and FQNEAQ. V lost 4 bases to trimming and J lost 3 bases, with 5 bases between them. CDR3 protein: CASSSTTDTQYF. The DNA of the CDR3 is TGTGCCAGCAGCTCGACTACAGATACGCAGTATTTT.

The chain has TRBV11-3 and TRBJ2-3, with D perhaps TRBD2 (6 bases). CDR1 SGHNT and CDR2 YENEEA come from the germline V gene. This CDR3 is 15 amino acids long. Trimming left V 1 base short and J 4 bases short, with 12 bases between. CDR3 in amino acids: CASSLGGVGPDTQYF. The CDR3 nucleotides are TGTGCCAGCAGCTTAGGCGGGGTAGGGCCAGATACGCAGTATTTT. The variable domain in full, completed from reference TRBV11-3 and TRBJ2-3, reads EAGVVQSPRYKIIEKKQPVAFWCNPISGHNTLYWYLQNLGQGPELLIRYENEEAVDDSQLPKDRFSAERLKGVDSTLKIQPAELGDSAVYLCASSLGGVGPDTQYFGPGTRLTVL.

The chain employs TRBV19 and TRBJ2-5; 9 nucleotides match TRBD1. CDR3 size: 16 residues. The ends lost 5 bases at V and 5 bases at J; junction bases unmatched: 12. Germline V gene data show CDR1 as LNHDA and CDR2 as SQIVND (reference sequence). The CDR3: CASSPRRGQGRETQYF. The CDR3 DNA reads TGTGCCAGTAGTCCCCGCCGGGGACAGGGTCGGGAGACCCAGTACTTC.

The rearrangement joins TRBV4-3 to TRBJ1-2; D possibly corresponds to TRBD1 (5 bases). Germline assignment: CDR1 LGHNA and CDR2 YSLEER. This CDR3 comprises 20 residues. The V gene lost 0 bases and the J gene lost 3 bases, with 26 bases spanning the gap. CDR3 region: CASSQDRGPRGLPFYYGYTF. CDR3 DNA: TGCGCCAGCAGCCAAGATCGGGGACCCCGGGGTTTACCGTTTTACTATGGCTACACCTTC.

V gene TRBV5-1 combines with J gene TRBJ1-2; TRBD1 matches at 7 bases. J gave up 5 bases and V 4 bases, and 14 bases lay outside the gene matches. CDR3 length equals 16 residues. CDR1 SGHRS and CDR2 YFSETQ come from the germline V gene. For the CDR3, the DNA is TGCGCCAGCAGCCACTTTCACACAGGGGAATTGTATGGCTACACCTTC. Translation: CASSHFHTGELYGYTF.

The rearrangement joins TRBV12-3 or TRBV12-4 to TRBJ2-2, with D hard to call. The CDR3 is made up of 11 amino acids. Trimming removed 8 bases at V and 0 bases at J, with 1 base between. The CDR3, as DNA: TGTGCCAGCGCGAACACCGGGGAGCTGTTTTTT. Translating it yields CASANTGELFF.

V is TRBV4-1 and J is TRBJ2-3; a weak D match, TRBD2 (6 bases). Trimming pared 6 bases from V and 0 bases from J, leaving 13 bases between. The CDR3 is 15 residues long. Germline-derived CDR1 and CDR2 are MGHRA and YSYEKL. CDR3: CASSFVGLSTDTQYF. The CDR3 DNA sequence: TGCGCCAGCAGTTTTGTTGGACTAAGCACAGATACGCAGTATTTT.

The chain has TRBV7-2 and TRBJ2-5; D tentatively reads TRBD1 or TRBD2 (5 bases each). Germline V lookup: CDR1 SGHTA, CDR2 FQGNSA. This CDR3 has 15 residues. The V and J ends lost 3 bases and 10 bases respectively, with 21 bases between them. CDR3 protein: CASSFEGNTQSVQYF. The CDR3 coding sequence is TGTGCCAGCAGCTTTGAGGGGAACACCCAAAGTGTCCAGTACTTC.

The chain couples TRBV15 to TRBJ2-1, with D possibly being TRBD1 (5 bases). Per germline, CDR1 LNHNV and CDR2 YYDKDF (reference sequence). V was shortened by 0 bases and J by 4 bases, with 10 bases between the two germline ends. The CDR3 spans 15 residues. The CDR3 DNA is TGTGCCACCAGCAGAGATCCGGCAGGGTACAATGAGCAGTTCTTC. It translates to CATSRDPAGYNEQFF.